The 7 T cell receptor beta chains below all came from one sample that was sequenced in a study of cytomegalovirus exposure and HLA in healthy donors. Primers: 60 Vbeta forward and 13 Jbeta reverse. Data came from immunoSEQ multiplex PCR; TCRdb stores just in-frame clones and leaves some out. The record lists 130,000 or so clones, of which the ten most abundant hold roughly 1.6%. Specimen: PBMCs. The receptors derive from a woman between 40 and 55 years old in good health and CMV-seronegative.

This sequence joins TRBV9 and TRBJ2-5, with D perhaps matching TRBD1 (5 bases). CDR3 length: 14 amino acids. Trimming took 6 bases from V and 7 from J, leaving 19 bases between them. Germline V gene sequence: CDR1 SGDLS, CDR2 YYNGEE. The CDR3 protein is CASNPEGATGTQYF. The CDR3 bases are TGTGCCAGCAACCCTGAAGGGGCCACTGGGACCCAGTACTTC.

The V and J genes are TRBV7-3 and TRBJ2-1, with 9 positions matching TRBD2. Germline CDR1 and CDR2: SGHTA and FQGTGA. The CDR3 has 15 residues. Unmatched junction bases numbered 4, after V lost 4 bases and J lost 3 bases. CDR3 protein: CASSSLAGIYNEQFF. The CDR3 nucleotides read TGTGCCAGCAGCTCTCTAGCGGGGATCTACAATGAGCAGTTCTTC.

CDR3 in amino acids: CASSRQGRYSPLHF. The CDR3 DNA reads as TGTGCCAGCAGTCGGCAGGGGCGATATTCACCCCTCCACTTT. The chain employs TRBV28 and TRBJ1-6, with a possible D match to TRBD1 (6 bases). Germline CDR1 reads MDHEN; CDR2 reads SYDVKM. Trimming left V 5 bases short and J 8 bases short, with 13 bases between. This CDR3 region has 14 residues.

The rearrangement links TRBV28 to TRBJ2-1; TRBD1 matches at 7 bases. Germline V gives CDR1 MDHEN, CDR2 SYDVKM. With V trimmed by 6 bases and J by 9 bases, 11 bases remained unmatched. CDR3 length: 14 amino acids. CDR3 DNA sequence: TGTGCCAGCAGACAACCGGGACCAGGGGGTGAGCAGTTCTTC. It specifies CASRQPGPGGEQFF.

With respect to this clone: The germline gene is not matched at one end of the junction; a read error may be the cause. The rearrangement joins TRBV7-9 to TRBJ2-5; 14 bases agree with TRBD2. Germline CDR1 reads SEHNR; CDR2 reads FQNEAQ (reference sequence). The CDR3 is 16 amino acids. The CDR3 sequence: CASRLGLAGGRETQYF. DNA for the CDR3: TGTGCCAGCCGCTTAGGACTAGCGGGGGGTCGCGAGACCCAGTACTTC. The full variable domain, rest sourced from reference TRBV7-9 and TRBJ2-5, is DTGVSQNPRHKITKRGQNVTFRCDPISEHNRLYWYRQTLGQGPEFLTYFQNEAQLEKSRLLSDRFSAERPKGSFSTLEIQRTEQGDSAMYLCASRLGLAGGRETQYFGPGTRLLVL.

V and J are TRBV27 and TRBJ1-2; TRBD1 aligns across 8 bases. CDR3 length equals 15 residues. Germline-derived CDR1 and CDR2 are MNHEY and SMNVEV (reference sequence). The J segment lost 4 bases and the V segment lost 5 bases, leaving 9 bases of the junction unmatched. The CDR3 here is CASSPNGQGPYGYTF. CDR3 DNA: TGTGCCAGCAGTCCCAATGGACAGGGCCCCTATGGCTACACCTTC.

The chain recombines TRBV5-8 with TRBJ2-2; perhaps TRBD2 as D (6 bases). The germline V gene encodes CDR1 SGHTS and CDR2 YDEGEE. The CDR3 length is 16 residues. Trimming cost V 1 base and J 2 bases, with 12 bases left between them. The CDR3 sequence: CASSLRRDANTGELFF. The CDR3 DNA follows: TGTGCCAGCAGCTTGCGGAGGGACGCAAACACCGGGGAGCTGTTTTTT.